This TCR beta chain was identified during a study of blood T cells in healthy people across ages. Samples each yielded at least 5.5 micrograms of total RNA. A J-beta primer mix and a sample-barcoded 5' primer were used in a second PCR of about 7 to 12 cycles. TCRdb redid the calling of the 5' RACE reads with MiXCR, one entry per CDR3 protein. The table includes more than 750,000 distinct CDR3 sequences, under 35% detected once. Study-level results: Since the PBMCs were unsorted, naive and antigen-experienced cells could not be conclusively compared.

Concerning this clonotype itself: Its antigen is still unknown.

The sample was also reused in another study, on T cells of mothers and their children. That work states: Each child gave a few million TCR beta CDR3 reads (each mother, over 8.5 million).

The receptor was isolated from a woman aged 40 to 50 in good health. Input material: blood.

The CDR3 DNA reads TGCAGTGCTTCTGGACTAGCGGGGCGGAATGAGCAGTTCTTC. It yields the protein CSASGLAGRNEQFF. The V gene is TRBV20-1, the J gene TRBJ2-1, with 12 bases lining up with TRBD2. CDR3 length equals 14 residues. The ends lost 5 bases at V and 7 bases at J; junction bases unmatched: 6. CDR1 and CDR2 (germline): DFQATT, SNEGSKA (reference sequence).